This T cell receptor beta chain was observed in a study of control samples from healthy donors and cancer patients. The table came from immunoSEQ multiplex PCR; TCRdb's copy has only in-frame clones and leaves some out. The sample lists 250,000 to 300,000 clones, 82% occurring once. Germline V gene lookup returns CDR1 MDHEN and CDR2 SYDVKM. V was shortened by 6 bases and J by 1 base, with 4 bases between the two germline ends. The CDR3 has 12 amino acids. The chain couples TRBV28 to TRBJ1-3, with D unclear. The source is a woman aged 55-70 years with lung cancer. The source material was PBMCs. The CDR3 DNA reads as TGTGCCAGCAGCCCTTCTGGAAACACCATATATTTT. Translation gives CASSPSGNTIYF.